The rows below give T cell receptor beta chains drawn from one sample of a study of regulatory T cells in long-lasting Graves disease. Via MiXCR, TCRdb re-called the multiplex PCR reads, giving one row per CDR3 protein. The sample yields over 500,000 distinct CDR3 sequences, about 16% seen once. The same specimen was also included in a second study, on T cells in Graves' hyperthyroidism and ophthalmopathy.

This specimen was peripheral blood mononuclear cells (PBMCs), taken at new diagnosis, from a patient treated with antithyroid drugs. The receptor source for this set is a woman in her twenties or thirties with Graves disease. CDR3s leave out the opening cysteine and the closing phenylalanine or tryptophan. The order of the fields is V gene, J gene, CDR3 protein.

V gene: TRBV28; J gene: TRBJ2-1; CDR3 protein: ASSLWGLAGRVSHEQF
V gene: TRBV7-2; J gene: TRBJ2-5; CDR3 protein: AWSLQGVLQETQY
V gene: TRBV5-1; J gene: TRBJ1-4; CDR3 protein: ASSLEGTATNEKLF
V gene: TRBV6-5; J gene: TRBJ1-1; CDR3 protein: ASSYSVSPGQPNTEAF
V gene: TRBV3-1; J gene: TRBJ2-2; CDR3 protein: ASSHAGSANTGELF
V gene: TRBV3-1; J gene: TRBJ1-5; CDR3 protein: ASSQVLGSSQH
V gene: TRBV25-1; J gene: TRBJ1-5; CDR3 protein: ASSRAGGPQH
V gene: TRBV20-1; J gene: TRBJ2-2; CDR3 protein: SARLAGAAELF
V gene: TRBV28; J gene: TRBJ1-1; CDR3 protein: ASSLIPRGASNTEAF
V gene: TRBV11-2; J gene: TRBJ2-2; CDR3 protein: ASSRRVALNTGELF
V gene: TRBV7-9; J gene: TRBJ2-7; CDR3 protein: ASSQALGADEQY
V gene: TRBV5-1; J gene: TRBJ1-2; CDR3 protein: ASSLAGQGSGYT
V gene: TRBV5-1; J gene: TRBJ1-1; CDR3 protein: ASSFRGGLDTEAF
V gene: TRBV12-3/TRBV12-4; J gene: TRBJ2-1; CDR3 protein: ASSFYLQSSNEQF
V gene: TRBV10-3; J gene: TRBJ2-7; CDR3 protein: ASPCLRSAYEQY
V gene: TRBV10-1; J gene: TRBJ1-5; CDR3 protein: ASSEWGRVVEPQH
V gene: TRBV6-5; J gene: TRBJ2-2; CDR3 protein: ASSYGDRRMELF
V gene: TRBV6-5; J gene: TRBJ1-6; CDR3 protein: ASSLDREDSPLH
V gene: TRBV24-1; J gene: TRBJ2-2; CDR3 protein: ATSDPPGTGDTGELF
V gene: TRBV28; J gene: TRBJ2-3; CDR3 protein: ASSSWTGWTDTQY
V gene: TRBV20-1; J gene: TRBJ1-2; CDR3 protein: SARTGGVYGYT
V gene: TRBV27; J gene: TRBJ1-4; CDR3 protein: ASSLIGSTNEKLF
V gene: TRBV12-3/TRBV12-4; J gene: TRBJ1-2; CDR3 protein: ASSPIQGARSGYT
V gene: TRBV10-3; J gene: TRBJ2-7; CDR3 protein: AISEGPADSYEQY
V gene: TRBV10-3; J gene: TRBJ2-7; CDR3 protein: AISEAASVNEQY
V gene: TRBV5-1; J gene: TRBJ1-1; CDR3 protein: ASSLAIDTEAF
V gene: TRBV10-3; J gene: TRBJ2-7; CDR3 protein: AISSPTYEQY
V gene: TRBV18; J gene: TRBJ1-1; CDR3 protein: ASSPRAENTEAF
V gene: TRBV11-3; J gene: TRBJ2-5; CDR3 protein: ASSPGLAGVMETQY
V gene: TRBV28; J gene: TRBJ1-1; CDR3 protein: ASGPLGQGLAF
V gene: TRBV19; J gene: TRBJ2-3; CDR3 protein: AAQGLRTDTQY
V gene: TRBV7-9; J gene: TRBJ2-5; CDR3 protein: ASRSGQGATQY
V gene: TRBV7-2; J gene: TRBJ1-1; CDR3 protein: ASSFRVAGVVNTEAF
V gene: TRBV30; J gene: TRBJ2-7; CDR3 protein: AWSKTNYEQY
V gene: TRBV5-4; J gene: TRBJ2-3; CDR3 protein: ASSLASLAGTDTQY
V gene: TRBV30; J gene: TRBJ1-4; CDR3 protein: AWSLGPVRQAPNEKLF
V gene: TRBV9; J gene: TRBJ2-2; CDR3 protein: ASSVADTGELF
V gene: TRBV11-2; J gene: TRBJ2-5; CDR3 protein: ASTQREPQETQY
V gene: TRBV4-1; J gene: TRBJ1-2; CDR3 protein: ASSQGPGPQYGYT
V gene: TRBV7-9; J gene: TRBJ1-1; CDR3 protein: ASRKGTEAF
V gene: TRBV11-2; J gene: TRBJ2-7; CDR3 protein: ASSLVGGLVSYEQY
V gene: TRBV10-3; J gene: TRBJ1-1; CDR3 protein: AISESRGANTEAF
V gene: TRBV5-6; J gene: TRBJ1-3; CDR3 protein: ASSPTGAAGNTIY
V gene: TRBV6-2/TRBV6-3; J gene: TRBJ2-6; CDR3 protein: ASSYSMGTGANVLT
V gene: TRBV6-2/TRBV6-3; J gene: TRBJ1-5; CDR3 protein: ASSYSGGPGQPQH
V gene: TRBV12-5; J gene: TRBJ2-5; CDR3 protein: ASGLVRAGEETQY
V gene: TRBV20-1; J gene: TRBJ2-1; CDR3 protein: SASPGTSGSKEQF
V gene: TRBV10-3; J gene: TRBJ1-5; CDR3 protein: AISGGNSNRPQH
V gene: TRBV19; J gene: TRBJ1-4; CDR3 protein: ASRLNEKLF
V gene: TRBV3-1; J gene: TRBJ2-3; CDR3 protein: ASSQVAGPTDADTQY